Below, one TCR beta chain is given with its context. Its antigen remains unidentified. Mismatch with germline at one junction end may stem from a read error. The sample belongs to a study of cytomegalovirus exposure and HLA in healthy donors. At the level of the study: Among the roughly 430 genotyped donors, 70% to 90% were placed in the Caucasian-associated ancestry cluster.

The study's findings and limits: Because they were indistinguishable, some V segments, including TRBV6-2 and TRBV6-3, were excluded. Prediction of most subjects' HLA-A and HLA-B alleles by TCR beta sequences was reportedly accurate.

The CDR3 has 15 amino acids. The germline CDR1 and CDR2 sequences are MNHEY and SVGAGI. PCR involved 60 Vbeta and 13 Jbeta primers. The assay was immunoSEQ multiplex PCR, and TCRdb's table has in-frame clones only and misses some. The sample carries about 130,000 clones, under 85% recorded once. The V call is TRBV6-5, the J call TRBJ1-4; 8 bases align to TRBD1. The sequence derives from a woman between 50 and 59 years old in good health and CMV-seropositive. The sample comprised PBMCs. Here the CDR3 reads CASSYSPGGNEKQFF. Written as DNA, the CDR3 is TGTGCCAGCAGTTACTCCCCAGGGGGCAATGAAAAACAGTTTTTT.